This T cell receptor beta chain appears in the sequencing data of a study of shared T cell receptors in the human thymus. Clones were read by immunoSEQ multiplex PCR, and TCRdb kept only the in-frame ones, dropping some. The top ten hold roughly 0.0089% of the sample, which has about 710,000 clones, approximately 89% seen once. Trimming took off 6 bases at V and 5 bases at J, with 10 bases between the two ends. Germline V CDR1 and CDR2: MNHEY, SVGAGI. The CDR3 length is 12 residues. The same specimen was also included in a second study, on human thymus T cells. Per that paper: The thymus was resected at corrective cardiac surgery. Among unrelated individuals, related research reported thymic repertoires that overlapped highly.

The chain couples TRBV6-5 to TRBJ2-5, with a weak D call TRBD2 (7 bases). The TCR comes from a boy less than two years old with a congenital heart defect. Specimen: thymocytes. CDR3 residues: CASRGGGETQYF. CDR3 bases: TGTGCCAGCAGAGGGGGAGGGGAGACCCAGTACTTC.